This is a list of T cell receptor beta chains from one sample in a study of shared clonotypes between healthy human individuals. The assay was immunoSEQ multiplex PCR, and TCRdb's table has in-frame clones only and misses some. The sample gives roughly 1.5 million clones, around 98% of which show up once; 0.4% to 0.55% is in the top ten. The sequencing sample was made of naive CD4+ T cells sorted from blood. Receptor source: a man aged 25 to 45 in good health. Each CDR3 is given with its conserved first and last residue. The D gene is left open where the match is weak. For some rows the clone size is stated as once, few or many, or as a class when expanded; others skip it.

J gene,V gene,D gene,CDR3 length,clone size,CDR3 protein,CDR3 DNA
TRBJ1-2,TRBV6-6,-,15,once,CASSLYREGQGGYTF,TGTGCCAGCAGTTTGTACCGGGAGGGGCAGGGGGGCTACACCTTC
TRBJ2-3,TRBV27,TRBD2,15,-,CASSSPSGRTDTQYF,TGTGCCAGCAGTTCCCCTAGCGGGAGGACAGATACGCAGTATTTT
TRBJ2-7,TRBV28,TRBD2,15,-,CASSPPRGGFYEQYF,TGTGCCAGCAGCCCGCCCCGGGGGGGGTTCTACGAGCAGTACTTC
TRBJ2-1,TRBV18,-,12,once,CASSRKGDEQFF,TGTGCCAGCTCACGAAAGGGCGATGAGCAGTTCTTC
TRBJ2-1,TRBV5-5,TRBD1,17,-,CASSVDRDRANYNEQFF,TGTGCCAGCAGCGTTGACAGGGACAGGGCGAACTACAATGAGCAGTTCTTC
TRBJ2-3,TRBV18,-,15,-,CASSPPGQRTDTQYF,TGTGCCAGCTCACCCCCTGGCCAGAGGACAGATACGCAGTATTTT
TRBJ1-2,TRBV2,TRBD1,15,-,CASRDTGGANYGYTF,TGTGCCAGCAGGGATACAGGGGGCGCCAACTATGGCTACACCTTC
TRBJ2-5,TRBV21-1,-,19,-,CASSIRLSAGRIPKETQYF,TGTGCCAGCAGCATTCGACTGTCAGCGGGGAGGATTCCAAAGGAGACCCAGTACTTC
TRBJ1-5,TRBV5-4,-,15,-,CASSPQPQPNQPQHF,TGTGCCAGCAGCCCCCAGCCGCAGCCCAATCAGCCCCAGCATTTT
TRBJ1-1,TRBV28,TRBD1,12,-,CASSDRVTEAFF,TGTGCCAGCAGCGACAGGGTCACTGAAGCTTTCTTT
TRBJ2-5,TRBV2,-,13,-,CASSDRAKETQYF,TGTGCCAGCAGCGACCGGGCGAAAGAGACCCAGTACTTC
TRBJ1-1,TRBV7-8,-,15,-,CASSWLRTKNTEAFF,TGTGCCAGCAGCTGGCTCAGGACGAAGAACACTGAAGCTTTCTTT
TRBJ2-7,TRBV5-1,TRBD2,16,-,CASSLDGGTSGYEQYF,TGCGCCAGCAGCTTGGACGGGGGAACTAGCGGCTACGAGCAGTACTTC
TRBJ2-7,TRBV6-5,TRBD2,14,-,CASSSKTSRNEQYF,TGTGCCAGCAGTTCGAAGACTAGCAGGAACGAGCAGTACTTC
TRBJ2-7,TRBV7-6,TRBD1,14,-,CASSLDRTGHEQYF,TGTGCCAGCAGCTTAGATCGGACAGGGCACGAGCAGTACTTC
TRBJ2-5,TRBV29-1,-,12,-,CSVTAFGGTQYF,TGCAGCGTCACTGCCTTTGGGGGGACCCAGTACTTC
TRBJ2-7,TRBV28,-,12,-,CASRTGTGEQYF,TGTGCCAGCAGGACCGGGACTGGCGAGCAGTACTTC
TRBJ1-5,TRBV7-9,-,15,-,CASSLRGHSNQPQHF,TGTGCCAGCAGCTTACGGGGGCATAGCAATCAGCCCCAGCATTTT
TRBJ2-1,TRBV5-4,TRBD2,18,-,CASSLASSPSGSPREQFF,TGTGCCAGCAGCTTGGCCAGCTCTCCTAGCGGGAGCCCTAGGGAGCAGTTCTTC
TRBJ2-7,TRBV7-9,-,14,-,CASTLSGRSYEQYF,TGTGCCAGCACCCTTAGTGGCAGATCCTACGAGCAGTACTTC
TRBJ1-2,TRBV2,-,13,-,CASSDRVHYGYTF,TGTGCCAGCAGTGACCGGGTTCACTATGGCTACACCTTC
TRBJ2-2,TRBV5-1,TRBD2,18,-,CASRSLPGAGGPTGELFF,TGCGCCAGCAGATCACTCCCGGGCGCGGGAGGGCCAACCGGGGAGCTGTTTTTT
TRBJ2-3,TRBV5-1,TRBD1,15,-,CASSKEQPGTAAQYF,TGCGCCAGCAGCAAAGAGCAGCCTGGGACAGCCGCGCAGTATTTT
TRBJ2-7,TRBV6-5,-,16,-,CASSYSRYGGSYEQYF,TGTGCCAGCAGTTACTCGAGATATGGGGGCTCCTACGAGCAGTACTTC
TRBJ2-3,TRBV28,-,15,-,CASSLWYRDTDTQYF,TGTGCCAGCAGTTTATGGTACAGGGACACAGATACGCAGTATTTT
TRBJ2-3,TRBV28,TRBD2,15,-,CASTRRGGNTDTQYF,TGTGCCAGCACCAGGCGGGGGGGAAACACAGATACGCAGTATTTT
TRBJ2-2,TRBV9,TRBD2,16,few,CASSSRLAGRVGELFF,TGTGCCAGCAGCTCTAGACTAGCGGGAAGGGTCGGGGAGCTGTTTTTT
TRBJ2-7,TRBV6-1,-,12,-,CATARQAYEQYF,TGTGCCACCGCTAGACAGGCCTACGAGCAGTACTTC
TRBJ1-2,TRBV28,TRBD1,14,-,CASSLPGQGGGYTF,TGTGCCAGCAGTTTACCCGGACAGGGTGGTGGCTACACCTTC
TRBJ2-3,TRBV5-4,TRBD2,16,-,CASSSSTSGFTDTQYF,TGTGCCAGCAGCTCCTCGACTAGCGGCTTCACAGATACGCAGTATTTT
TRBJ2-7,TRBV27,TRBD2,14,once,CASSLAGVLYEQYF,TGTGCCAGCAGTTTAGCGGGAGTTCTCTACGAGCAGTACTTC
TRBJ1-1,TRBV5-1,-,15,-,CASSFQAPGNTEAFF,TGCGCCAGCAGCTTCCAGGCCCCTGGGAACACTGAAGCTTTCTTT
TRBJ1-5,TRBV5-5,-,15,-,CASSFAGIHGQPQHF,TGTGCCAGCAGCTTTGCAGGGATCCATGGTCAGCCCCAGCATTTT
TRBJ2-7,TRBV12-5,TRBD1,13,-,CASGPSQGSPIFF,TGTGCTAGTGGTCCCTCACAGGGGTCCCCGATTTTCTTC
TRBJ2-3,TRBV10-3,TRBD2,16,-,CAISGASGSPRDTQYF,TGTGCCATCAGTGGGGCTAGCGGGAGCCCCAGGGATACGCAGTATTTT
TRBJ2-1,TRBV2,TRBD2,15,-,CASRKTSGSPNEQFF,TGTGCCAGCAGGAAGACTAGCGGGAGTCCCAATGAGCAGTTCTTC
TRBJ2-3,TRBV9,-,14,-,CASSVGSHTDTQYF,TGTGCCAGCAGCGTGGGTAGTCACACAGATACGCAGTATTTT
TRBJ2-3,TRBV5-1,-,13,once,CASSLRGPDTQYF,TGCGCCAGCAGCTTGAGAGGGCCAGATACGCAGTATTTT
TRBJ2-7,TRBV27,-,15,-,CASRFPTGYGYEQYF,TGTGCCAGCAGATTTCCCACAGGGTACGGCTACGAGCAGTACTTC
TRBJ1-1,TRBV29-1,-,12,-,CSGEFWGTEAFF,TGCAGCGGGGAGTTTTGGGGCACTGAAGCTTTCTTT
TRBJ1-1,TRBV5-4,-,15,-,CASSAALPLNTEAFF,TGTGCCAGCAGCGCGGCCTTACCCTTGAACACTGAAGCTTTCTTT
TRBJ2-1,TRBV7-2,TRBD2,16,-,CASSPSGRAYNNEQFF,TGTGCCAGCAGCCCTAGCGGGAGGGCCTATAACAATGAGCAGTTCTTC
TRBJ1-5,TRBV19,-,12,-,CASSRQSQPQHF,TGTGCCAGTAGTCGCCAATCTCAGCCCCAGCATTTT
TRBJ2-1,TRBV15,-,15,-,CATSRDNPTYNEQFF,TGTGCCACCAGCAGGGACAACCCCACCTACAATGAGCAGTTCTTC
TRBJ1-4,TRBV11-2,TRBD1,17,-,CASSLEGTGGLGEKLFF,TGTGCCAGCAGCTTAGAAGGGACAGGGGGCTTAGGGGAAAAACTGTTTTTT
TRBJ2-7,TRBV4-1,-,12,-,CASSQAGTRHFF,TGCGCCAGCAGCCAAGCTGGGACTCGTCATTTCTTC
TRBJ2-7,TRBV7-8,TRBD2,22,-,CASSSAMGTRTSGSTTTYEQYF,TGTGCCAGCAGCTCCGCGATGGGGACGAGGACTAGCGGGAGCACCACAACCTACGAGCAGTACTTC
TRBJ1-3,TRBV6-1,-,18,few,CASSESHGRARPSHTIYF,TGTGCCAGCAGTGAAAGCCATGGGAGGGCCAGGCCGTCGCACACCATATATTTT
TRBJ2-1,TRBV28,TRBD2,17,-,CASSLAGGPRSYNEQFF,TGTGCCAGCAGTTTAGCGGGAGGGCCTAGGTCCTACAATGAGCAGTTCTTC
TRBJ2-5,TRBV12-5,TRBD2,22,once,CASGLVPITSGNSLPPQETQYF,TGTGCTAGTGGTTTGGTACCGATTACTAGCGGGAACTCCCTCCCCCCCCAAGAGACCCAGTACTTC